A single T cell receptor (beta chain) is shown here with its context. The antigen remains undetermined. Here immunoSEQ multiplex PCR was the method, and the copy in TCRdb shows in-frame clones only, minus some. The repertoire holds 95,000 to 130,000 clones, with 85% to 95% as singletons. The data were obtained in a study of T cell responses to AZD1222 COVID-19 vaccine. General study points: Close to half of spike-specific TCRs reportedly recognize unmutated variant regions. No day 14 peak samples; only post-peak repertoires were characterized. Spike was spanned by vaccine-associated CD4 TCRs, which were dominant at 160-218 and 743-854.

The CDR3 runs to 13 residues. The germline V gene has CDR1 GTSNPN and CDR2 SVGIG (reference sequence). Between the trimmed V and J ends, which lost 3 bases and 1 base, there was a span of 7 bases. The material was peripheral blood, obtained 28 days after the second AZD1222 dose. The chain has TRBV30 and TRBJ1-5; no reliable D call. This clonotype was sampled from an adult who received the AZD1222 COVID-19 vaccine. This chain's CDR3 is CAWSLTSNQPQHF. CDR3 in DNA: TGTGCCTGGAGCCTGACCAGCAATCAGCCCCAGCATTTT.